This T cell receptor (beta chain) was identified during a study of T cell changes during pregnancy in multiple sclerosis (dated 2019 in TCRdb). About the full investigation: In women with multiple sclerosis, the researchers looked at how the T cell repertoire shifted as pregnancy progressed.

The library came from the immunoSEQ multiplex PCR assay. In TCRdb, the immuneACCESS table is reduced to in-frame sequences with V and J assigned. These tables do not hold every clone; where another copy was compared, an unresolved V gene accounts for under half, and the others remain unexplained. For this sample the table gives 85,000 to 120,000 clones, of which 85% to 95% were detected only once. The top ten constitute around 1.5% of the sample. A remark on this clone: Its binding antigen is unknown. Base qualities are missing; no much larger clone stands one base away.

V and J lose 0 bases and 0 bases, and a span of 8 bases separates them. The CDR3 covers 15 residues, taking in both the cysteine and the phenylalanine. Left in the record is the CDR3 DNA by itself, 45 bases read in frame from the first base. Taken from the germline V gene, the CDR1 and CDR2 loops are SNHLY and FYNNEI. The receptor was derived from a female donor with multiple sclerosis, enrolled in a pregnancy study. The chain is made from TRBV2 and TRBJ1-2, with TRBD1 as a weak D call on 6 bases. Here the sequenced sample was peripheral blood, taken after pregnancy. The DNA reads TGTGCCAGCAGTGAAGCGAACAGGGCTAACTATGGCTACACCTTC. It encodes CASSEANRANYGYTF.